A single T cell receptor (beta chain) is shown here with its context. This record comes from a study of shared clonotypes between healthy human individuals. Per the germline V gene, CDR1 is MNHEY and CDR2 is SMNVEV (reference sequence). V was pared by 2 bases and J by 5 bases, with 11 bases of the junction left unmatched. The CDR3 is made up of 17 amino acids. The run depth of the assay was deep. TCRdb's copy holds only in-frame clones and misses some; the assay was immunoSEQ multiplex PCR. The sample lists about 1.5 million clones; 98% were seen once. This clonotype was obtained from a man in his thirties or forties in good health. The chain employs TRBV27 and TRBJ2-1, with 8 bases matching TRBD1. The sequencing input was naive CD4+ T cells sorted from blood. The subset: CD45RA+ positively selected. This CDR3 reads CASSLIQGAFVHNEQFF. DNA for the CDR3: TGTGCCAGCAGTTTAATCCAGGGGGCGTTTGTCCACAATGAGCAGTTCTTC.